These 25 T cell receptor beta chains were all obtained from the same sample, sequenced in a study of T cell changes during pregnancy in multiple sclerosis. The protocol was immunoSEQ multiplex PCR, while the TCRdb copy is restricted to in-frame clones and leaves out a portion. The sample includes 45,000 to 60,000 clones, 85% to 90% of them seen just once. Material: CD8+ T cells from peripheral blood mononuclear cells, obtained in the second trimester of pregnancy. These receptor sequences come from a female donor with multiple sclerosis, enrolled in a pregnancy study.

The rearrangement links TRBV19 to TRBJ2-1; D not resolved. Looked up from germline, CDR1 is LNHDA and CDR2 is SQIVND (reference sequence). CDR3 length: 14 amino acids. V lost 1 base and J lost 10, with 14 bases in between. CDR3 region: CASSIVLNSNEQFF. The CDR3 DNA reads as TGTGCCAGTAGTATAGTCCTAAATTCAAACGAGCAGTTCTTC.

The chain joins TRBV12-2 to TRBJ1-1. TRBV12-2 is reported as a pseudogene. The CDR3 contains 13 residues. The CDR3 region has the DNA TGTGCAAGTCGCATCCCTCGGGACACTGAAGCTTTCTTT. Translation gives CASRIPRDTEAFF.

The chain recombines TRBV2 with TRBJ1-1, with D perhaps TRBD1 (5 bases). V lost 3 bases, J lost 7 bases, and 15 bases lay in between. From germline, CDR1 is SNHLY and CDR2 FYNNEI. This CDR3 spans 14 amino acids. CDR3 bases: TGTGCCAGCAGTGATTTCTCGGGGGGTGGTGAAGCTTTCTTT. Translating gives CASSDFSGGGEAFF.

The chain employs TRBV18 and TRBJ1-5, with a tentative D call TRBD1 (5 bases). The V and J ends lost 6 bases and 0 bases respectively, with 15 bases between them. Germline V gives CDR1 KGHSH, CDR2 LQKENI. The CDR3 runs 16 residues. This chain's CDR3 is CASSPGQGNSNQPQHF. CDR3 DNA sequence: TGTGCCAGCTCCCCCGGCCAGGGAAATAGCAATCAGCCCCAGCATTTT.

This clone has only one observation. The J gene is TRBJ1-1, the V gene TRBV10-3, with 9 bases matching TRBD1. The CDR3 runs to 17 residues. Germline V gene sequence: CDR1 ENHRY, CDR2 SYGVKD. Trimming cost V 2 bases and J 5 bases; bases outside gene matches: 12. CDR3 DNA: TGTGCCATCAGTGAGGTACAGGGGGCGTCTGGTTGGACTGAAGCTTTCTTT. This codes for CAISEVQGASGWTEAFF.

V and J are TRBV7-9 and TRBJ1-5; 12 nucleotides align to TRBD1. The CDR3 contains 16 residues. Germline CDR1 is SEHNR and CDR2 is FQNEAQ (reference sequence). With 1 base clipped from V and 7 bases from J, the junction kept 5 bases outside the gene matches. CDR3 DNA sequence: TGTGCCAGCAGCTTAGAGGGACAGGGGGCTTGGCAGCCCCAGCATTTT. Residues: CASSLEGQGAWQPQHF.

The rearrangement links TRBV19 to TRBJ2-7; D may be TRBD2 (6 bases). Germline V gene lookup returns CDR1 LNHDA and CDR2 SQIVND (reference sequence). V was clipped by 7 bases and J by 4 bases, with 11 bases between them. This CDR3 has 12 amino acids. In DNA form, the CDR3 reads TGTGCCAGTACCGGGACTGGATACGAGCAGTACTTC. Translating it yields CASTGTGYEQYF.

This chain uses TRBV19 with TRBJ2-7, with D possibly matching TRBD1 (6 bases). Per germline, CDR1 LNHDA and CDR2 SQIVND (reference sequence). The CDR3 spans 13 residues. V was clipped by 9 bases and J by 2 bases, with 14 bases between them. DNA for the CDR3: TGTGCCAGCTGGGGGCAGGGCCCCTACGAGCAGTACTTC. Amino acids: CASWGQGPYEQYF.

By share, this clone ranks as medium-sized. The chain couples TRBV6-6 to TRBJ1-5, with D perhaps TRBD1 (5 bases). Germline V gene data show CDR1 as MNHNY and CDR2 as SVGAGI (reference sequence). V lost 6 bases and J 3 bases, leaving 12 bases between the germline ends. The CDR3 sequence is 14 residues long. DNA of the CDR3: TGTGCCAGCAGCCCACCAGGGAACAATCAGCCCCAGCATTTT. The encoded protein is CASSPPGNNQPQHF.

The CDR3 nucleotides read TGTGCCAGCAGCCAAGTATCTTTGCGGCTGGAGGACTATGGCTACACCTTC. Translated: CASSQVSLRLEDYGYTF. This rearrangement joins TRBV4-2 to TRBJ1-2; D is unclear. V dropped 1 base and J dropped 3 bases, with 18 bases sitting between them. The CDR3 extends over 17 amino acids. The germline CDR1 and CDR2 sequences are LGHNA and YNFKEQ.

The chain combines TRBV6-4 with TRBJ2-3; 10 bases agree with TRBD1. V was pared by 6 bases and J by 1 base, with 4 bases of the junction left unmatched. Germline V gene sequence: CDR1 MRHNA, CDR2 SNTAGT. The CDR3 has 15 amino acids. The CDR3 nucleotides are TGTGCCAGCAGCCTAGGGACAGGGGGCACAGATACGCAGTATTTT. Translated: CASSLGTGGTDTQYF.

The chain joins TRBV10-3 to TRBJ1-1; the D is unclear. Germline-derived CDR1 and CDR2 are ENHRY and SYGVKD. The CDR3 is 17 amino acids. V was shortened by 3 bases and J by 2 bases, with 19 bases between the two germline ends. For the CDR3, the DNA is TGTGCCATCAGTGAAACCCTATCCGCAAGAAGAAACACTGAAGCTTTCTTT. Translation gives CAISETLSARRNTEAFF.

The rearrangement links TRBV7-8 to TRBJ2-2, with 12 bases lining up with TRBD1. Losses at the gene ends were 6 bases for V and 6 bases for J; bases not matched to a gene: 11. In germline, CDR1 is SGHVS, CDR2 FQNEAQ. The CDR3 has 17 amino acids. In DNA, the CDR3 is TGTGCCAGCAGTTTTCAAGGGGGACAGGGGGCTCCCGGGGAGCTGTTTTTT. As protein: CASSFQGGQGAPGELFF. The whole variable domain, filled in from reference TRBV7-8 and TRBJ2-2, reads GAGVSQSPRYKVAKRGQDVALRCDPISGHVSLFWYQQALGQGPEFLTYFQNEAQLDKSGLPSDRFFAERPEGSVSTLKIQRTQQEDSAVYLCASSFQGGQGAPGELFFGEGSRLTVL.

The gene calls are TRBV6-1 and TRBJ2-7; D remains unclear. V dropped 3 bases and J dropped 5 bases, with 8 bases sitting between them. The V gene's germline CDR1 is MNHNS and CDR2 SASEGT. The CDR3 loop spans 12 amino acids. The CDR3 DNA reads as TGTGCCAGCAGTGAGAGCTTTCACGAGCAGTACTTC. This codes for CASSESFHEQYF.

The CDR3 region has the DNA TGTGCCAGCAGCTTTGACACGACCTACGAGCAGTACTTC. Translating it yields CASSFDTTYEQYF. This chain joins TRBV5-5 and TRBJ2-7; D remains ambiguous. CDR3 length: 13 amino acids. V lost 2 bases and J lost 2, with 8 bases in between. CDR1 SGHKS and CDR2 YYEKEE come from the germline V gene (reference sequence). Complete variable domain (other parts from reference TRBV5-5 and TRBJ2-7): DAGVTQSPTHLIKTRGQQVTLRCSPISGHKSVSWYQQVLGQGPQFIFQYYEKEERGRGNFPDRFSARQFPNYSSELNVNALLLGDSALYLCASSFDTTYEQYFGPGTRLTVT.

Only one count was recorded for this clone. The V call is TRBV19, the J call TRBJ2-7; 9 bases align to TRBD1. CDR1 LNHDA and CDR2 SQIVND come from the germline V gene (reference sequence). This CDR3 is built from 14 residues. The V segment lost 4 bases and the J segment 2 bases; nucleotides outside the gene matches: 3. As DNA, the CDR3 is TGTGCCAGTAGTACTACAGGGGGCCCCTACGAGCAGTACTTC. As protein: CASSTTGGPYEQYF.

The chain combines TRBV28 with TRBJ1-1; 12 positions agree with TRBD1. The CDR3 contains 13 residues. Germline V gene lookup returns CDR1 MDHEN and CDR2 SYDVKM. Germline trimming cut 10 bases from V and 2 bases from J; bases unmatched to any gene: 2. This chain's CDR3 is CATGTGGNTEAFF. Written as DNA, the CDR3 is TGTGCCACCGGGACAGGGGGCAACACTGAAGCTTTCTTT.

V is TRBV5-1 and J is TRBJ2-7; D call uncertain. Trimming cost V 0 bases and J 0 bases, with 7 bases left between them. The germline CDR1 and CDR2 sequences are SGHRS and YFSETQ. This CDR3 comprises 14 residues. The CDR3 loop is CASSLGHSSYEQYF. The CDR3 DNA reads TGCGCCAGCAGCTTGGGGCACAGCTCCTACGAGCAGTACTTC. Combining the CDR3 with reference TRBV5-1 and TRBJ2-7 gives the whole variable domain KAGVTQTPRYLIKTRGQQVTLSCSPISGHRSVSWYQQTPGQGLQFLFEYFSETQRNKGNFPGRFSGRQFSNSRSEMNVSTLELGDSALYLCASSLGHSSYEQYFGPGTRLTVT.

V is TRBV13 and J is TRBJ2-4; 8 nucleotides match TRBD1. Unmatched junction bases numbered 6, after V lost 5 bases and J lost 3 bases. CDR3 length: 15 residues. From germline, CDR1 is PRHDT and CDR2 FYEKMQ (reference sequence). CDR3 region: CASSELTGVKNIQYF. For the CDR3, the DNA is TGTGCCAGCAGCGAGTTGACAGGGGTCAAAAACATTCAGTACTTC.

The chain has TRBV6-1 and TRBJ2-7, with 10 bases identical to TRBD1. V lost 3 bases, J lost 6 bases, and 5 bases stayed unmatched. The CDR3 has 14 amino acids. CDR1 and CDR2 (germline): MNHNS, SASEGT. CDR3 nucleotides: TGTGCCAGCAGTGAGGTGGACAGGGGGGGCGAGCAGTACTTC. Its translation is CASSEVDRGGEQYF.

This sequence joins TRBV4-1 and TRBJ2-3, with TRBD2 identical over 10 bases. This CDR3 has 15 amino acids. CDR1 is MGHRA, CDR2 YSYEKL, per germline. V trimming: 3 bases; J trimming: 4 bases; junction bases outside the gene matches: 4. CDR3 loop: CASSHSGGASDTQYF. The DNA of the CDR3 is TGCGCCAGCAGCCACAGCGGGGGGGCCTCAGATACGCAGTATTTT.

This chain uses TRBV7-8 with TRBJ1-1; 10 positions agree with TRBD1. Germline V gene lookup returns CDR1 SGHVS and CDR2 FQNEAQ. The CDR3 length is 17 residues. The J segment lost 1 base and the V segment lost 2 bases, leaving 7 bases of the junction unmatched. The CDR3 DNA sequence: TGTGCCAGCAGCTTAATCAAGGGACAGGGGAGGAACACTGAAGCTTTCTTT. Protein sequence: CASSLIKGQGRNTEAFF.

The CDR3: CSVEIGRDRRLLAKNIQYF. In DNA, the CDR3 is TGCAGCGTTGAAATTGGGCGGGACAGGAGGCTTCTAGCCAAAAACATTCAGTACTTC. This chain uses TRBV29-1 with TRBJ2-4; 8 nucleotides line up with TRBD1. The CDR3 is 19 amino acids. V lost 2 bases to trimming and J lost 0 bases; unmatched junction nucleotides: 15. Germline-derived CDR1 and CDR2 are SQVTM and ANQGSEA.

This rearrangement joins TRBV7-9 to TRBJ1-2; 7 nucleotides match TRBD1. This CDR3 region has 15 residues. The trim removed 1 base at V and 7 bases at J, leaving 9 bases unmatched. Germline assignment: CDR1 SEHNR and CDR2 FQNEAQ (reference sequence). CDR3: CASSLEGERGPGYTF. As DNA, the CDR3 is TGTGCCAGCAGCTTAGAGGGAGAGAGGGGGCCTGGCTACACCTTC. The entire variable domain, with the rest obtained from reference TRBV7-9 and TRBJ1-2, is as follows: DTGVSQNPRHKITKRGQNVTFRCDPISEHNRLYWYRQTLGQGPEFLTYFQNEAQLEKSRLLSDRFSAERPKGSFSTLEIQRTEQGDSAMYLCASSLEGERGPGYTFGSGTRLTVV.

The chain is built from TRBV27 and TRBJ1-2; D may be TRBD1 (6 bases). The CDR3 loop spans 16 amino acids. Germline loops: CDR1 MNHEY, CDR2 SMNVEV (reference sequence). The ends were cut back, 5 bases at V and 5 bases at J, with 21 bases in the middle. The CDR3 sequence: CASSPTPRDRSYGYTF. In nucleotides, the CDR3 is TGTGCCAGCAGTCCCACCCCCCGTGACAGGTCTTATGGCTACACCTTC.